This TCR beta chain emerged from a study of cytomegalovirus exposure and HLA in healthy donors (dated by TCRdb to about 2017). About the study as a whole: An earlier analysis of some 620 of the donors reported around 280 Gb of sequence data and approximately 120 million unique TCR beta sequences obtained from 150 million to 200 million T cells. About 280 gigabases of sequencing data and around 85 million unique TCR sequences made up an early release that covered some 640 HLA-typed donors. The genetic ancestry cluster associated with self-reported Caucasian donors included about 84% of the approximately 400 genotyped donors. The study was designed to test whether signatures of past pathogen exposure could be identified by cataloging public T cell receptors. The T cell repertoires of under 700 subjects were profiled by immunosequencing and related to cytomegalovirus serostatus. Along with the roughly 670-subject first cohort, a separate validation cohort of over 90 different subjects was used. To predict cytomegalovirus infection status, the study brought together high-throughput TCR immunosequencing, statistical association of individual TCRs with disease status, and machine learning. A later analysis re-examined previously published TCR beta repertoires from more than 550 donors and added high-resolution HLA genotyping to investigate patterns of TCR occurrence. Rather than drawing on any new phenotypic data, the later analysis identified candidate immune exposures from TCR beta sequences and the way those sequences occurred across donors. An earlier analysis of 587 of the donors used high-throughput TCR beta sequencing to judge whether each TCR beta V gene segment behaved as functional or pseudogenic. Alongside the repertoire data, information on donor age, sex, ethnicity and CMV serostatus was compiled. A later genetic analysis took genome-wide SNP genotypes for about 55% of the 666 donors and used that subset as a discovery cohort. All discovery cohort repertoires had been generated using a single sequencing platform. HLA typing included class I and class II loci at four-digit resolution. Typing coverage varied by locus: about 629-630 donors for A, B, C, DRB1 and DQB1; about 520 for DQA1; more than 600 for DPA1; about 450 for DPB1. Because of strong linkage in the cohort, 5 or 6 DR-DQ haplotypes were treated as single units for association and clustering. Among several hundred genotyped donors of the cohort, an average of approximately 240,000 unique TCR beta nucleotide sequences was sequenced per donor, of which approximately 18% were non-productive. What the study reported, not specific to this receptor: A further reported finding was that TCR beta sequences accurately predicted the HLA-A and HLA-B alleles for most subjects in the first cohort. In an earlier analysis of a few hundred of the donors, most TCR beta V segments were observed in productive rearrangements about 87% or about 30% of the time, broadly matching IMGT annotations. In a later analysis, HLA-associated TCR beta chains were found to be more clonally expanded and to have lower generation probabilities than equally common non-associated chains. In a later genetic analysis, fewer N-insertions in productive TCRs were reported among donors in an Asian-associated ancestry cluster than the roughly 700-donor mean. Three of the identified cytomegalovirus-associated TCR beta chains were confirmed in vitro to be specific for cytomegalovirus antigens. A total of 164 TCR beta chains were listed by the study as associated with cytomegalovirus. Specific HLA alleles were associated with about 17,000 TCR beta sequences at a false discovery rate of 0.05 in a later analysis. In a later analysis, the rate of TCR association differed among HLA loci, with DRB1 alleles having the most associated TCRs and HLA-C alleles having the fewest. Most CMV-associated TCR beta chains appeared to be HLA-restricted in a later analysis, and the HLA associations seemed to be driven largely by CMV exposure. The classifier was reported to diagnose cytomegalovirus status with high specificity and sensitivity in both the original cohort and the validation cohort. The 87-base-pair reads could not distinguish some IMGT-functional V segments, including TRBV6-2 and TRBV6-3, so those segments were excluded. Linkage disequilibrium might explain the correlated functional status among segregating V segments, but an unknown experimental factor could not be ruled out. The cohort was sequenced for TCR beta chains only, and without alpha or paired-chain data the features that could be detected were limited. The authors suggested that the approach could potentially be generalized to other disease states and immunological phenotypes. Because some donors lacked HLA typing at each locus, the association tests relied only on the typed subset. When HLA alleles, especially DR and DQ, strongly co-occurred, TCR associations were difficult to assign to individual alleles. In a later genetic analysis, a missense DCLRE1C variant was associated with V-gene and J-gene trimming of TCR beta chains, and the association was replicated in an independent cohort. A later analysis reported that several top co-occurrence clusters appeared linked to parvovirus B19, influenza, CMV and Epstein-Barr virus. A cluster of highly shared sequence variants was judged likely to represent a technical artifact of the sequencing pipeline. The earlier analysis of 587 of the donors excluded 15 to 20 rarely observed V segments, including chromosome 9 orphons, because counts were too low. Most TCR sequences were seen in very few donors, while some public TCRs were found in many individuals. Presence/absence analyses assumed roughly uniform sequencing depth across donors, an assumption that may not hold. The only immune exposure information available for the cohort was CMV serostatus.

The cohort was made up of 650 to 700 healthy bone marrow donors. At the time of sampling, all cohort members were nominally healthy, though unrecorded immune exposures were likely present. The donor was CMV seropositive and was included in the group of approximately 310 seropositive cohort members. A peripheral blood sample was provided by each donor, and peripheral blood mononuclear cells were used for TCR beta sequencing. The Qiagen DNeasy Blood Extraction Kit was used to extract genomic DNA from the blood cell samples. Library preparation used the immunoSEQ multiplex PCR assay. For the multiplex PCR, a mixture combining 60 forward primers for TCR Vbeta segments and 13 reverse primers for TCR Jbeta segments was used. Amplification of the CDR3 region of rearranged TCR beta genes was performed with a multiplex PCR assay on genomic DNA. The amplified TCR beta libraries were sequenced on the Illumina HiSeq System as 87-base-pair reads. The authors' analysis ran thus. Across the 500 to 850 repertoires, a later analysis counted 78 million or so unique TCR beta chains, roughly 11 million of which were shared by at least two donors. Raw reads were error-corrected and collapsed into unique sequences by a nearest-neighbor algorithm in which closely related sequences were merged to remove PCR and sequencing errors. V, D and J gene segments were assigned by aligning CDR3 sequences to IMGT reference sequences. Each retained sequence needed at least a six-nucleotide match to both a V gene segment and a J gene segment. A rearrangement counted as productive if the CDR3 had no stop codons and remained in frame with V and J, and every other rearrangement counted as non-productive. CDR3 was defined by IMGT convention, running from the second conserved V-encoded cysteine to the conserved J-encoded phenylalanine. Sequences without an unambiguous match to a single V gene segment were excluded from the earlier analysis of almost 600 of the donors. In an earlier analysis of several hundred of the donors, V segments were called functional above 56.7% productive rearrangements and were called segregating when the between-donor standard deviation exceeded 5%. A statistical classification framework was built to diagnose cytomegalovirus status from the catalog of TCR beta chain sequences. In a later analysis, TCR nucleotide sequences were compared against IMGT/GENE-DB human TR gene sequences so that V and J genes could be assigned. A later analysis assigned CDR3 sequences and most-parsimonious VDJ recombination scenarios with the TCRdist pipeline. In a later analysis, every TCR beta chain was defined by the combination of its CDR3 amino acid sequence and its V-gene family, and reads without a unique V-gene family were dropped. As a way to deal with suspected cross-contamination and a sequencing artifact, a later analysis dropped more than 500 nucleotide sequences that were highly shared and had low generation probability. A later analysis calculated a clonal expansion index for each public chain from normalized within-repertoire ranks of inferred template counts. Generation probabilities in a later analysis came from a VDJ recombination model fitted to out-of-frame rearrangements, and those results were checked against IGoR. In a later analysis, TCR-TCR, TCR-HLA and TCR-CMV co-occurrence was scored with hypergeometric tests, and a repertoire-size bias correction was applied to TCR pairs. A later analysis estimated false discovery rates by permuting HLA or CMV assignments 20 times. A later analysis grouped co-occurring TCRs with DBSCAN, adding TCRdist sequence similarity when clustering within HLA-allele-positive subsets. Repertoires with fewer than 30,000 or more than 120,000 public chains, plus five repertoires with anomalous nucleotide sharing, were excluded from co-occurrence clustering. This immuneACCESS table, as held by TCRdb, lists in-frame sequences with V and J called but not all clones. Of the missing ones, under half trace to an unresolved V gene in checked studies; the others have no known cause. For V, J and clone size, that table is used; D and trimming come from the DNA. The sample has 35,000 to 45,000 clones on record, around 53% of them singletons. The biggest ten clones account for less than 7% of the sample.

CDR1 and CDR2 are read off the germline V gene as MGHDK and SYGVNS. Trimming removed 6 bases from V and 3 bases from J, leaving 8 bases between the germline ends. Including the terminal cysteine and phenylalanine, the CDR3 comprises 12 residues. Just CDR3 DNA is preserved here, 36 bases in frame from base 1. A remark on this clone: No cognate antigen has been identified for it. Base quality data are lacking; no much larger clone is found one base away.

The source material was PBMCs. The chain is assembled from TRBV25-1 and TRBJ1-2, with TRBD1 perhaps the D gene, on 6 matching bases. This TCR was sampled from a woman in her 40s in good health and CMV-seropositive. The DNA is TGTGCCAGCAGAGAGGGGGACTATGGCTACACCTTC. This yields the protein CASREGDYGYTF.